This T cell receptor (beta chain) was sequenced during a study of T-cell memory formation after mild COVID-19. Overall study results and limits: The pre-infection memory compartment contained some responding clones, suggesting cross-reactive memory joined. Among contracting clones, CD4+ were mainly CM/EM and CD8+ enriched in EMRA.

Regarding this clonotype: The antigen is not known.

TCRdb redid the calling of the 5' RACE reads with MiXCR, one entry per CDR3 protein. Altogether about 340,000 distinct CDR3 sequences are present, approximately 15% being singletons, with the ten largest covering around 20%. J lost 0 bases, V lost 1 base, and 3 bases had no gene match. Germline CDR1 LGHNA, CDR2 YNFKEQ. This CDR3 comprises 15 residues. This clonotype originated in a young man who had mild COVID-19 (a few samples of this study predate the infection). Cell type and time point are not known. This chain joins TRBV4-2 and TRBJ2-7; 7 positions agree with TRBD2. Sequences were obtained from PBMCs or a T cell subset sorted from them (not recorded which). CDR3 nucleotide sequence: TGTGCCAGCAGCCAAGGGGGGGGGAGCTCCTACGAGCAGTACTTC. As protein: CASSQGGGSSYEQYF.